These 18 T cell receptor beta chains were sequenced from one sample in a study of T-cell reconstitution after alpha-beta-depleted transplantation in children. TCRbeta library preparation incorporated unique molecular identifiers. MiXCR, applied by TCRdb to the PCR reads, yields one record per CDR3 protein. The sample has some 200,000 distinct CDR3 sequences; around 8.4% are singletons. The source was PBMCs, mostly from graft donor cells, collected 360 days after TCRalphabeta/CD19-depleted stem cell transplant. The receptors come from a male patient aged 2 to 10 who had a stem cell transplant for acute myeloid leukemia, so the T cells may come from the graft donor.

About this clonotype: A much bigger clone sits one base away, suggesting this may be a read error. The chain couples TRBV7-3 to TRBJ2-3; no clear D. Deletions cut 5 bases from V and 1 base from J, with 7 bases between. Per the germline V gene, CDR1 is SGHTA and CDR2 is FQGTGA. The CDR3 sequence is 13 residues long. CDR3 loop: CASSPARTDTQYF. CDR3 sequence (DNA): TGTGCCAGCAGCCCCGCCCGCACAGATACGCAGTATTTT.

The chain has TRBV24-1 and TRBJ2-1; 9 bases agree with TRBD2. There are 15 residues in the CDR3. J lost 7 bases, V lost 5 bases, and 8 bases had no gene match. Germline V gene data show CDR1 as KGHDR and CDR2 as SFDVKD. The CDR3 loop reads CATSVGLAGKNEQFF. CDR3 in DNA: TGTGCCACCAGTGTGGGGCTAGCGGGAAAAAATGAGCAGTTCTTC.

The table lists this clonotype with a few counts. The rearrangement joins TRBV4-3 to TRBJ2-5, with a weak D call TRBD2 (5 bases). CDR1 and CDR2 from the germline V gene are LGHNA and YSLEER. The CDR3 length is 15 residues. V lost 1 base and J 1 base, leaving 10 bases between the germline ends. The CDR3 reads CASSQVGGTQETQYF. In DNA form, the CDR3 reads TGCGCCAGCAGCCAAGTAGGAGGAACCCAAGAGACCCAGTACTTC.

V gene TRBV20-1 combines with J gene TRBJ2-4, with 11 bases that match TRBD1. This CDR3 contains 18 residues. J was trimmed by 0 bases and V by 6 bases; bases with no gene match: 13. Germline assignment: CDR1 DFQATT and CDR2 SNEGSKA (reference sequence). The DNA for the CDR3 is TGCAGTGCCGCGAGGACAGGGGGCTTTCCCCTAGCCAAAAACATTCAGTACTTC. Its protein product is CSAARTGGFPLAKNIQYF.

Ten or more counts support this clonotype. The V and J genes are TRBV7-8 and TRBJ2-5; D perhaps matches TRBD2 (6 bases). Trimming cost V 5 bases and J 4 bases, with 14 bases left between them. Germline-derived CDR1 and CDR2 are SGHVS and FQNEAQ. CDR3 length: 14 amino acids. The CDR3 bases are TGTGCCAGCAGCACCTCTAGCGAACCAGAGACCCAGTACTTC. Amino acids: CASSTSSEPETQYF.

V is TRBV7-9 and J is TRBJ2-3; D may be TRBD1 or TRBD2 (5 bases each). The germline CDR1 and CDR2 sequences are SEHNR and FQNEAQ (reference sequence). The CDR3 extends over 15 amino acids. V lost 5 bases, J lost 1 base, and 13 bases lay in between. The CDR3 spells CASSPRGAGTDTQYF. For the CDR3, the DNA is TGTGCCAGCAGCCCCCGAGGGGCGGGCACAGATACGCAGTATTTT.

This clonotype appeared many times. This chain links TRBV7-2 with TRBJ2-3; 13 nucleotides line up with TRBD2. Germline V CDR1 and CDR2: SGHTA, FQGNSA. There are 17 residues in the CDR3. V was pared by 5 bases and J by 6 bases, with 11 bases of the junction left unmatched. The DNA for the CDR3 is TGTGCCAGCAGCCCTACGGATACTAGCGGGAGGGGGGATACGCAGTATTTT. As protein: CASSPTDTSGRGDTQYF.

The J gene is TRBJ1-4, the V gene TRBV5-1; TRBD1 is a possible D gene (5 bases). With 5 bases removed from V and 6 bases from J, the gap between germline ends came to 14 bases. CDR1 is SGHRS and CDR2 is YFSETQ in the germline V gene. The CDR3 runs 14 residues. CDR3 bases: TGCGCCAGCAGAGGCTACGGGACGGATGAAAAACTGTTTTTT. Its protein is CASRGYGTDEKLFF.

This clonotype has a count of ten or more. CDR3 in amino acids: CASSLPSGYTDTQYF. The CDR3 region has the DNA TGTGCCAGCAGTCTTCCTAGCGGTTACACAGATACGCAGTATTTT. V and J are TRBV12-3 or TRBV12-4 and TRBJ2-3; 7 bases line up with TRBD2. The CDR3 spans 15 residues. Trimming at V came to 5 bases and at J to 2 bases, leaving 7 bases not matched to a gene.

V gene TRBV12-3 or TRBV12-4 combines with J gene TRBJ2-5; TRBD2 matches at 7 bases. The CDR3 runs 15 residues. The junction had 4 bases not matched to a gene; V was cut back by 2 bases and J by 1 base. The CDR3 DNA sequence: TGTGCCAGCAGTTTATACGGGAGGACCCAAGAGACCCAGTACTTC. It is translated as CASSLYGRTQETQYF.

V usage is TRBV7-4 and J usage is TRBJ2-1; TRBD2 agrees at 11 bases. Germline V gives CDR1 SGHVT, CDR2 SQSDAQ. The CDR3 contains 14 residues. V shed 4 bases, J shed 6 bases, and the junction held 2 bases outside the gene matches. CDR3 bases: TGTGCCAGCAGCTCTAGCGGGGGGATCAATGAGCAGTTCTTC. It translates to CASSSSGGINEQFF.

V is TRBV7-2 and J is TRBJ2-3; TRBD2 agrees at 8 bases. The length of the CDR3 is 15 residues. J lost 4 bases, V lost 3 bases, and 6 bases had no gene match. Germline CDR1 reads SGHTA; CDR2 reads FQGNSA. The chain's CDR3 is CASSLFGGGADTQYF. The CDR3 DNA reads TGTGCCAGCAGCTTGTTCGGGGGGGGGGCAGATACGCAGTATTTT.

The rearrangement uses TRBV20-1 and TRBJ2-2, with 8 bases matching TRBD2. V was clipped by 5 bases and J by 4 bases; unmatched bases: 6. Germline values: CDR1 DFQATT, CDR2 SNEGSKA (reference sequence). The CDR3 runs 14 residues. This CDR3 reads CSAREGGSTGELFF. The CDR3 nucleotides read TGCAGTGCTCGGGAGGGGGGGTCCACCGGGGAGCTGTTTTTT.

In this sample, this clonotype turned up many times. The chain is built from TRBV5-1 and TRBJ1-2; D ambiguous. This CDR3 spans 12 amino acids. CDR1 is SGHRS and CDR2 is YFSETQ in the germline V gene. With 2 bases removed from V and 6 bases from J, the gap between germline ends came to 8 bases. The CDR3 here is CASSFGPDGYTF. In DNA, the CDR3 is TGCGCCAGCAGCTTCGGACCTGATGGCTACACCTTC.

The rearrangement links TRBV29-1 to TRBJ2-7, with TRBD2 as a possible D gene (6 bases). CDR3 length: 12 amino acids. CDR1 is SQVTM and CDR2 is ANQGSEA in the germline V gene. V dropped 4 bases and J dropped 3 bases, with 10 bases sitting between them. CDR3 in amino acids: CSVAGGVYEQYF. CDR3 DNA sequence: TGCAGCGTTGCCGGGGGAGTCTACGAGCAGTACTTC.

The J gene is TRBJ2-1, the V gene TRBV6-5, with a weak D call TRBD2 (6 bases). CDR1 and CDR2 from the germline V gene are MNHEY and SVGAGI. Trimming left V 2 bases short and J 9 bases short, with 11 bases between. This CDR3 spans 13 amino acids. CDR3 residues: CASSYGQGLEQFF. The CDR3 region has the DNA TGTGCCAGCAGTTACGGGCAGGGACTTGAGCAGTTCTTC.

This clonotype appeared a few times. The gene calls are TRBV20-1 and TRBJ1-4; a possible D gene is TRBD1 (6 bases). This CDR3 spans 13 amino acids. The V end lost 4 bases, the J end lost 1 base, and 7 bases lay between the germline ends. Germline V lookup: CDR1 DFQATT, CDR2 SNEGSKA (reference sequence). In nucleotides, the CDR3 is TGCAGTGCTAAGGACAGAACTAATGAAAAACTGTTTTTT. It yields the protein CSAKDRTNEKLFF.

This clonotype has only a few counts. The V gene is TRBV6-5, the J gene TRBJ2-5; D may correspond to TRBD1 or TRBD2 (5 bases each). Germline loops: CDR1 MNHEY, CDR2 SVGAGI. Between the trimmed V and J ends, which lost 4 bases and 7 bases, there was a span of 22 bases. The CDR3 consists of 16 residues. The CDR3 reads CASSFTRDHGEGTQYF. CDR3 DNA: TGTGCCAGCAGTTTTACCAGGGATCACGGGGAAGGGACCCAGTACTTC.